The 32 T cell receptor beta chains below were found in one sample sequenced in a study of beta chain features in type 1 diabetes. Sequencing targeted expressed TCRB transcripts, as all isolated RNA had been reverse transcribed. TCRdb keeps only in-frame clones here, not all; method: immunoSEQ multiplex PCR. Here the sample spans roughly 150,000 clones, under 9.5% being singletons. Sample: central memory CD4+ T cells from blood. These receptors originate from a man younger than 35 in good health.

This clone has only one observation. This CDR3 reads CASSLENSPAYGYTF. CDR3 nucleotide sequence: TGTGCCAGCAGCTTAGAGAACAGCCCGGCCTATGGCTACACCTTC. The V gene is TRBV7-2, the J gene TRBJ1-2, with D unclear. The germline V gene encodes CDR1 SGHTA and CDR2 FQGNSA. The CDR3 totals 15 residues. V gave up 1 base and J gave up 4 bases, with 13 bases separating them.

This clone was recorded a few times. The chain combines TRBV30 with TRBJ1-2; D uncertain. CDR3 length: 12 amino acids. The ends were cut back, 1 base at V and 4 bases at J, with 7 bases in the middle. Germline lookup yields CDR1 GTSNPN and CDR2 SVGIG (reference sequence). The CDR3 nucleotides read TGTGCCTGGAGTGCCCGGGGCTATGGCTACACCTTC. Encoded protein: CAWSARGYGYTF.

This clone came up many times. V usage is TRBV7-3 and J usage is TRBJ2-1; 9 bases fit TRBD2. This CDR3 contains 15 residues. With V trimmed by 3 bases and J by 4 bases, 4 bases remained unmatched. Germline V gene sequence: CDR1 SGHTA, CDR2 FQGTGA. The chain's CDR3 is CASSFVAGEYNEQFF. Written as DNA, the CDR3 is TGTGCCAGCAGCTTCGTAGCGGGAGAGTACAATGAGCAGTTCTTC. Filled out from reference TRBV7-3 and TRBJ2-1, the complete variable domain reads GAGVSQTPSNKVTEKGKYVELRCDPISGHTALYWYRQSLGQGPEFLIYFQGTGAADDSGLPNDRFFAVRPEGSVSTLKIQRTERGDSAVYLCASSFVAGEYNEQFFGPGTRLTVL.

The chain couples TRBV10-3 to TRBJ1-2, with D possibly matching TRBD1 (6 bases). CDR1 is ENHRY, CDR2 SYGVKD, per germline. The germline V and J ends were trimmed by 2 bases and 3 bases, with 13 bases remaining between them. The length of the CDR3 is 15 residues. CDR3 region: CAISEDGGRDYGYTF. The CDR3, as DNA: TGTGCCATCAGTGAGGATGGGGGCAGGGACTATGGCTACACCTTC.

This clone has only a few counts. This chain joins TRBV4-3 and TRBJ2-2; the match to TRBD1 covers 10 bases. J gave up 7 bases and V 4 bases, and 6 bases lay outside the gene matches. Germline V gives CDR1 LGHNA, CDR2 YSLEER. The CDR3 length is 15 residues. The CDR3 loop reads CASSPRQGAFGELFF. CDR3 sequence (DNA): TGCGCCAGCAGCCCTCGACAGGGGGCTTTCGGGGAGCTGTTTTTT.

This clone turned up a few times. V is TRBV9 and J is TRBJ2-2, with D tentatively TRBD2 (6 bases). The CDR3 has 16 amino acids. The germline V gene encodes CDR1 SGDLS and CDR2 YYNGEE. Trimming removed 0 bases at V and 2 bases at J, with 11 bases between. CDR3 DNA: TGTGCCAGCAGCGTAGTTTCTAGCGTAAACACCGGGGAGCTGTTTTTT. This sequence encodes CASSVVSSVNTGELFF.

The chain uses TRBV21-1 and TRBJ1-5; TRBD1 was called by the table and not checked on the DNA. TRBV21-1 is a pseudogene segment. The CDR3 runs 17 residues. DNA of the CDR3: TGTGCCAGCAGCAAAGCGGGGGCGCGTATGGGCAATCAGCCCCAGCATTTT. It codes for CASSKAGARMGNQPQHF.

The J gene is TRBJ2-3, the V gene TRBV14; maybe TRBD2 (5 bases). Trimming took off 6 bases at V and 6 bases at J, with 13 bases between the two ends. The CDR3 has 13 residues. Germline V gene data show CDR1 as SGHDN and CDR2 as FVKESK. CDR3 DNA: TGTGCCAGCAGTCGAGAGATAGCGGATACGCAGTATTTT. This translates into CASSREIADTQYF.

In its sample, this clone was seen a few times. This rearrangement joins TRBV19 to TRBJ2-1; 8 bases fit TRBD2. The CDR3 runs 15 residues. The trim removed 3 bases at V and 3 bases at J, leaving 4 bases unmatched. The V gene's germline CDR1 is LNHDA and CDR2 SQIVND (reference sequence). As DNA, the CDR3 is TGTGCCAGTAGTATCGACCGGGAGGGCTACAATGAGCAGTTCTTC. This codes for CASSIDREGYNEQFF.

CDR3 amino acids: CASSPQRTSIEQYF. The CDR3 DNA is TGTGCCAGCAGCCCCCAACGGACTAGCATCGAGCAGTATTTT. V usage is TRBV7-6 and J usage is TRBJ2-3; 8 positions agree with TRBD2. The CDR3 extends over 14 amino acids. V gave up 5 bases and J gave up 11 bases; unmatched junction bases: 12. Germline CDR1 is SGHVS and CDR2 is FNYEAQ.

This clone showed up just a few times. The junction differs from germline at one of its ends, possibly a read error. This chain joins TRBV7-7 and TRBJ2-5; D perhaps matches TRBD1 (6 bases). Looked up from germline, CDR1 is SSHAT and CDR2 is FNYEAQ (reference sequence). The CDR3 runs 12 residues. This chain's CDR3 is CASSQDRETQYF. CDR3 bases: TGTGCTAGCAGCCAGGACAGAGAGACCCAGTACTTC.

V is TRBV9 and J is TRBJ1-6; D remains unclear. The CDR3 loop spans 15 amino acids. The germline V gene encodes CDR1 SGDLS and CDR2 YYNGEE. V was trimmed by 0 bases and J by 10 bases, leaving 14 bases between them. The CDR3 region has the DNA TGTGCCAGCAGCGTAGCTCAGGTCCCGAGCTCACCCCTCCACTTT. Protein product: CASSVAQVPSSPLHF. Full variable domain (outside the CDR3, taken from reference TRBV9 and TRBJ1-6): DSGVTQTPKHLITATGQRVTLRCSPRSGDLSVYWYQQSLDQGLQFLIQYYNGEERAKGNILERFSAQQFPDLHSELNLSSLELGDSALYFCASSVAQVPSSPLHFGNGTRLTVT.

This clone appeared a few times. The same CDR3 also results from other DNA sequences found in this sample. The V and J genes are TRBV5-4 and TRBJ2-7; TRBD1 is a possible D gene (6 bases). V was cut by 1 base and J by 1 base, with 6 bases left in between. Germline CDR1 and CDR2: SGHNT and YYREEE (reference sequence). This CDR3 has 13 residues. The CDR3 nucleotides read TGTGCCAGCAGCTTGACAGGGTCCTACGAGCAGTACTTC. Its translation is CASSLTGSYEQYF.

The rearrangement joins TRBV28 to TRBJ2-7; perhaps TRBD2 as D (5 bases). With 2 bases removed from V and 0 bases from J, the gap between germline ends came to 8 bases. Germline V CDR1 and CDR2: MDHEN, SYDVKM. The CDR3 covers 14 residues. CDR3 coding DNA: TGTGCCAGCAGTTTACCGGGATTCTCCTACGAGCAGTACTTC. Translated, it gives CASSLPGFSYEQYF.

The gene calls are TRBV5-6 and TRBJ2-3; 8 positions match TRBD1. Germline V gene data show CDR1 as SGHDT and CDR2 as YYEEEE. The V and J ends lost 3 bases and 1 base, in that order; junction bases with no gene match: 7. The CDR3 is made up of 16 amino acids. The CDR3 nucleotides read TGTGCCAGCAGCTCAACCGGGACAGGCCGCACAGATACGCAGTATTTT. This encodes CASSSTGTGRTDTQYF. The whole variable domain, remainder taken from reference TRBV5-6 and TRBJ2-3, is DAGVTQSPTHLIKTRGQQVTLRCSPKSGHDTVSWYQQALGQGPQFIFQYYEEEERQRGNFPDRFSGHQFPNYSSELNVNALLLGDSALYLCASSSTGTGRTDTQYFGPGTRLTVL.

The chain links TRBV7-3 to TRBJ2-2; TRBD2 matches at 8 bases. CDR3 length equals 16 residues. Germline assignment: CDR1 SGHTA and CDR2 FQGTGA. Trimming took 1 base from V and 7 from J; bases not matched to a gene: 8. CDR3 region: CASSLIGLALGGELFF. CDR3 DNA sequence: TGTGCCAGCAGCTTAATAGGACTAGCTTTGGGCGGGGAGCTGTTTTTT.

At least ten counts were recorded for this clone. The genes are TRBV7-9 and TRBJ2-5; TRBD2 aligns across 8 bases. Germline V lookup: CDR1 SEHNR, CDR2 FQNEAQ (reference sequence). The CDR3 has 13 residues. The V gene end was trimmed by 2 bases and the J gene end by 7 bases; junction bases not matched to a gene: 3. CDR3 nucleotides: TGTGCCAGCAGCTTAACCAGCGGGAGGACCCAGTACTTC. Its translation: CASSLTSGRTQYF. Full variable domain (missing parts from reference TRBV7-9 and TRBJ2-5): DTGVSQNPRHKITKRGQNVTFRCDPISEHNRLYWYRQTLGQGPEFLTYFQNEAQLEKSRLLSDRFSAERPKGSFSTLEIQRTEQGDSAMYLCASSLTSGRTQYFGPGTRLLVL.

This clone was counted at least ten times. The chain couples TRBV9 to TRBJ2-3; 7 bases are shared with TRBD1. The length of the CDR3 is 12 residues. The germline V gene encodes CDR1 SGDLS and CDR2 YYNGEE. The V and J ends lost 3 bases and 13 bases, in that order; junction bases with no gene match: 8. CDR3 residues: CASSAGGTAKYF. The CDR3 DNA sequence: TGTGCCAGCAGCGCAGGTGGGACAGCGAAGTATTTT.

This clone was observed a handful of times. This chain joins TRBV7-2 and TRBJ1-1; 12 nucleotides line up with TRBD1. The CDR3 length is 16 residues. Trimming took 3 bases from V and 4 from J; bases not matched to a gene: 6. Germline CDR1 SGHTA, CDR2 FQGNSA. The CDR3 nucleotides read TGTGCCAGCAGCTTGGGGACAGGGGGCTGGGGCACTGAAGCTTTCTTT. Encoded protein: CASSLGTGGWGTEAFF.

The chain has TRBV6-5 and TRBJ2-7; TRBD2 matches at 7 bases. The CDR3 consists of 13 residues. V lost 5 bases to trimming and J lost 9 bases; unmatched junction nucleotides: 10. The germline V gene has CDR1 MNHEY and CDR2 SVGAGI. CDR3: CASSPTTGRVQYF. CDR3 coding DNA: TGTGCCAGCAGTCCCACCACGGGGAGGGTGCAGTACTTC.

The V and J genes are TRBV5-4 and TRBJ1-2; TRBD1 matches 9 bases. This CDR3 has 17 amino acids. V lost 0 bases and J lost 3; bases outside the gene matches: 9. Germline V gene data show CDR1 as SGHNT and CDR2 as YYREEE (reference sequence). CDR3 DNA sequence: TGTGCCAGCAGCTTGGGCGGCCGGGACAGGGTTGACTATGGCTACACCTTC. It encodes CASSLGGRDRVDYGYTF. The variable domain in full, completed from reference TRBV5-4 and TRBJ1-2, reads ETGVTQSPTHLIKTRGQQVTLRCSSQSGHNTVSWYQQALGQGPQFIFQYYREEENGRGNFPPRFSGLQFPNYSSELNVNALELDDSALYLCASSLGGRDRVDYGYTFGSGTRLTVV.

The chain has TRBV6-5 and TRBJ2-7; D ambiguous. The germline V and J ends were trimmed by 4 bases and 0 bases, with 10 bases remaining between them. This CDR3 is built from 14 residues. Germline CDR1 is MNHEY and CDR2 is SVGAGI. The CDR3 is CASSSYTNSYEQYF. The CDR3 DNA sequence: TGTGCCAGCAGTTCGTACACCAACTCCTACGAGCAGTACTTC.

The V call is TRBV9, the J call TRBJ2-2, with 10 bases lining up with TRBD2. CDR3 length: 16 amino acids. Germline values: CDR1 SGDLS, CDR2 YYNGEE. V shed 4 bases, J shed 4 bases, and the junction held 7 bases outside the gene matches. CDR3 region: CASSPTSGVRTGELFF. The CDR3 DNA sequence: TGTGCCAGCAGCCCCACTAGCGGGGTCCGCACCGGGGAGCTGTTTTTT.

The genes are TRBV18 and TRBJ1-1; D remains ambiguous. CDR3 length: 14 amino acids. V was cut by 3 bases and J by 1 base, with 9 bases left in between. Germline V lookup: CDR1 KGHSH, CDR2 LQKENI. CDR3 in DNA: TGTGCCAGCTCACCGTCTAAAGCGAACACTGAAGCTTTCTTT. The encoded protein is CASSPSKANTEAFF.

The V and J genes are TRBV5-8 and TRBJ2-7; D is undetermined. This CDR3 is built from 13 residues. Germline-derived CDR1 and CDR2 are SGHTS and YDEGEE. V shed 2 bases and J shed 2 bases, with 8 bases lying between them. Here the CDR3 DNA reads TGTGCCAGCAGCTTATGGCCAACCTACGAGCAGTACTTC. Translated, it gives CASSLWPTYEQYF.

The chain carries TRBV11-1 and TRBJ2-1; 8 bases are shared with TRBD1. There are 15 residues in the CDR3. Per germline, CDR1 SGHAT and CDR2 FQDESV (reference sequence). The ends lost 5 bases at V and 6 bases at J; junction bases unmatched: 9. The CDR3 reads CASSPRTGLGNEQFF. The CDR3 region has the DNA TGTGCCAGCAGCCCAAGGACAGGGTTAGGCAATGAGCAGTTCTTC.

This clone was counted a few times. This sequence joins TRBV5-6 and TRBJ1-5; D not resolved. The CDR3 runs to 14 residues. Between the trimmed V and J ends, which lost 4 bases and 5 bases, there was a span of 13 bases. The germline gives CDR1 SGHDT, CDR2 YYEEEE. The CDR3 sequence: CASSLQGGDQPQHF. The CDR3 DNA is TGTGCCAGCAGCCTACAAGGAGGAGATCAGCCCCAGCATTTT.

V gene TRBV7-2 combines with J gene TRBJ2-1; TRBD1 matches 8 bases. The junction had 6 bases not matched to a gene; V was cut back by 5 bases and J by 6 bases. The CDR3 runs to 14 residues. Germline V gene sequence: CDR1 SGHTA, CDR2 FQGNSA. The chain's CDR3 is CASSTGTGGNEQFF. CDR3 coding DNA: TGTGCCAGCAGCACCGGGACAGGAGGCAATGAGCAGTTCTTC.

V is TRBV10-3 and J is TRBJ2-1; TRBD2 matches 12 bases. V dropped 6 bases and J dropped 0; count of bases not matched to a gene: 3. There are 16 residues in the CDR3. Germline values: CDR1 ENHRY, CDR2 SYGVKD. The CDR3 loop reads CAIRGTSGLSYNEQFF. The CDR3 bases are TGTGCCATCAGGGGGACTAGCGGGCTCTCCTACAATGAGCAGTTCTTC.

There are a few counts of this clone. The CDR3 sequence is CASSPGLAGAADTQYF. CDR3 DNA sequence: TGTGCCAGCAGCCCCGGACTAGCGGGAGCCGCAGATACGCAGTATTTT. The V gene is TRBV7-2, the J gene TRBJ2-3, with 13 nucleotides matching TRBD2. This CDR3 contains 16 residues. Trimming removed 5 bases from V and 4 bases from J; junction bases left unmatched: 6. Germline V gives CDR1 SGHTA, CDR2 FQGNSA.

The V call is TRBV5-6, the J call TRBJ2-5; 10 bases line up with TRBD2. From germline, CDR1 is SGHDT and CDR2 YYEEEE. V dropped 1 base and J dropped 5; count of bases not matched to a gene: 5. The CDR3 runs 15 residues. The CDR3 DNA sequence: TGTGCCAGCAGCTTGACTAGCGGGACGGGGGAGACCCAGTACTTC. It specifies CASSLTSGTGETQYF. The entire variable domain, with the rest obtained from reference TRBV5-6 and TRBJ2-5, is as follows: DAGVTQSPTHLIKTRGQQVTLRCSPKSGHDTVSWYQQALGQGPQFIFQYYEEEERQRGNFPDRFSGHQFPNYSSELNVNALLLGDSALYLCASSLTSGTGETQYFGPGTRLLVL.

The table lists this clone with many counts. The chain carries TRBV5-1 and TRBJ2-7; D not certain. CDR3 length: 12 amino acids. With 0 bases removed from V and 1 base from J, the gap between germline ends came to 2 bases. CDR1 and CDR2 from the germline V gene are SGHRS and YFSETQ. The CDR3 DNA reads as TGCGCCAGCAGCTTGGTATCCTACGAGCAGTACTTC. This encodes CASSLVSYEQYF.